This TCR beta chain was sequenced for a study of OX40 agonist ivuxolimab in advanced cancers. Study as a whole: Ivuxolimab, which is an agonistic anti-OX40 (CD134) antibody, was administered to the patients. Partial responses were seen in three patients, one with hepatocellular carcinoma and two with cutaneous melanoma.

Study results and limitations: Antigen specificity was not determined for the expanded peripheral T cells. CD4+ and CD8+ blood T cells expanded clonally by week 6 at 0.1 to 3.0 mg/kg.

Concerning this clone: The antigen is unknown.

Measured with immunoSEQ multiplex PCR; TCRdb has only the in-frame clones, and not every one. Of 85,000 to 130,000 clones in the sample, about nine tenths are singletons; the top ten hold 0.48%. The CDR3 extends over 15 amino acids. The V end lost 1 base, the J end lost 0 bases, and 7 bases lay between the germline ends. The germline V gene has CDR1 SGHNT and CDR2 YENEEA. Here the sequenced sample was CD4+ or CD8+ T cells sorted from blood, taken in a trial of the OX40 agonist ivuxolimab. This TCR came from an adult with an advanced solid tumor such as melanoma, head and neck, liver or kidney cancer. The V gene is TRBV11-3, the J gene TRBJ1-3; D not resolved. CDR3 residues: CASSLGTGSGNTIYF. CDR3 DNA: TGTGCCAGCAGCTTAGGGACGGGCTCTGGAAACACCATATATTTT.